One sample yielded the 24 T cell receptor beta chains listed below, sequenced in a study of spatial heterogeneity in lung cancer. Overall study findings and caveats: Expanded intratumoral alpha and beta TCR counts tracked tumor mutation counts.

These receptors are not linked to any known antigen. The time point: sample taken at primary tumor resection. TCRdb redid the calling of the 5' RACE reads with MiXCR, one entry per CDR3 protein. The sample holds about 22,000 distinct CDR3 sequences, 8.8% seen once. Here the sequenced sample was lung tumor tissue, taken at surgery. Source of these receptors: a male donor with early-stage non-small cell lung cancer.

This CDR3 reads CASSGGTVSYNEQFF. In nucleotides, the CDR3 is TGTGCCAGCAGTGGTGGGACTGTCTCCTACAATGAGCAGTTCTTC. The chain employs TRBV12-3 or TRBV12-4 and TRBJ2-1, with D tentatively TRBD2 (6 bases). The germline V and J ends were trimmed by 5 bases and 0 bases, with 11 bases remaining between them. CDR3 length equals 15 residues.

This clonotype was seen many times. The gene calls are TRBV12-3 or TRBV12-4 and TRBJ2-1; D may be TRBD2 (7 bases). V lost 7 bases and J 4 bases, leaving 17 bases between the germline ends. The CDR3 consists of 15 residues. The CDR3 bases are TGTGCCAGCACAACGGGGGGCCTCCTTTACAATGAGCAGTTCTTC. Translating gives CASTTGGLLYNEQFF.

J is TRBJ1-1 and V is TRBV29-1; maybe TRBD1 (6 bases). V lost 4 bases to trimming and J lost 4 bases, with 10 bases between them. Germline-derived CDR1 and CDR2 are SQVTM and ANQGSEA. The CDR3 runs 12 residues. The CDR3 sequence: CSVGDTSTEAFF. The CDR3 DNA reads as TGCAGCGTTGGGGACACATCCACTGAAGCTTTCTTT.

Many counts were recorded for this clonotype. The chain is built from TRBV19 and TRBJ2-7; 9 bases match TRBD2. The germline V gene has CDR1 LNHDA and CDR2 SQIVND (reference sequence). The CDR3 consists of 13 residues. V dropped 5 bases and J dropped 5; count of bases not matched to a gene: 4. CDR3 sequence (DNA): TGTGCCAGTAGTCCCGGACTAGCGAACGAGCAGTACTTC. Amino acids: CASSPGLANEQYF. Complete variable domain (other parts from reference TRBV19 and TRBJ2-7): DGGITQSPKYLFRKEGQNVTLSCEQNLNHDAMYWYRQDPGQGLRLIYYSQIVNDFQKGDIAEGYSVSREKKESFPLTVTSAQKNPTAFYLCASSPGLANEQYFGPGTRLTVT.

The table lists this clonotype with a few counts. The chain employs TRBV4-1 and TRBJ1-3, with D unresolved. The germline V gene has CDR1 MGHRA and CDR2 YSYEKL. V was trimmed by 4 bases and J by 0 bases, leaving 19 bases between them. The CDR3 has 18 residues. CDR3 nucleotides: TGCGCCAGCAGCCCAAAGTACGTCGGCCGACACTCTGGAAACACCATATATTTT. It is translated as CASSPKYVGRHSGNTIYF.

The genes are TRBV29-1 and TRBJ2-7, with TRBD1 matching 7 bases. J lost 2 bases, V lost 6 bases, and 10 bases had no gene match. The CDR3 covers 14 residues. Per germline, CDR1 SQVTM and CDR2 ANQGSEA. The CDR3: CSVAVRQGTYEQYF. For the CDR3, the DNA is TGCAGCGTAGCCGTAAGACAGGGAACCTACGAGCAGTACTTC.

The rearrangement joins TRBV7-9 to TRBJ1-6, with D maybe TRBD1 (5 bases). Trimming took 4 bases from V and 7 from J, leaving 23 bases between them. Germline CDR1 reads SEHNR; CDR2 reads FQNEAQ (reference sequence). The CDR3 spans 18 residues. CDR3 sequence reads: CASSSLLTLGTGNSPLHF. DNA of the CDR3: TGTGCCAGCAGCTCCCTACTAACGCTCGGGACTGGGAATTCACCCCTCCACTTT.

This clonotype appeared many times. The chain recombines TRBV11-2 with TRBJ2-3; TRBD2 matches at 8 bases. The germline CDR1 and CDR2 sequences are SGHAT and FQNNGV. The CDR3 runs 14 residues. V gave up 6 bases and J gave up 4 bases; unmatched junction bases: 6. In nucleotides, the CDR3 is TGTGCCAGCAGGCCTCCCGGGGGGGCAGATACGCAGTATTTT. Amino acids: CASRPPGGADTQYF.

Ten or more counts support this clonotype. The CDR3 coding sequence is TGTGCCAGCTCACTGGATTTGAACACCGGGGAGCTGTTTTTT. Protein sequence: CASSLDLNTGELFF. The chain joins TRBV18 to TRBJ2-2; D gene unclear. The germline gives CDR1 KGHSH, CDR2 LQKENI. The CDR3 extends over 14 amino acids. Trimming removed 4 bases from V and 1 base from J, with 7 bases in between.

In this sample, this clonotype turned up many times. The chain couples TRBV20-1 to TRBJ2-4, with 8 bases matching TRBD1. This CDR3 comprises 14 residues. V lost 4 bases and J lost 7; bases outside the gene matches: 9. Looked up from germline, CDR1 is DFQATT and CDR2 is SNEGSKA (reference sequence). For the CDR3, the DNA is TGCAGTGCTATCGGTGACAGGGGTTCGAACATTCAGTACTTC. Its translation is CSAIGDRGSNIQYF.

The chain recombines TRBV20-1 with TRBJ1-3, with D unclear. CDR1 and CDR2 from the germline V gene are DFQATT and SNEGSKA (reference sequence). The CDR3 has 13 residues. Trimming shortened V by 0 bases and J by 2 bases, and 5 bases separated the two germline ends. The CDR3 bases are TGCAGTGCTAGAGAAGGCGCTGGAAACACCATATATTTT. Translated, it gives CSAREGAGNTIYF.

This clonotype has a count of ten or more. The J gene is TRBJ2-7, the V gene TRBV28, with a weak D call TRBD2 (6 bases). Germline V lookup: CDR1 MDHEN, CDR2 SYDVKM. CDR3 length equals 14 residues. V was pared by 3 bases and J by 1 base, with 10 bases between. CDR3 DNA sequence: TGTGCCAGCAGTTTTATGGGGGGTTCCTACGAGCAGTACTTC. This encodes CASSFMGGSYEQYF.

This sequence joins TRBV6-5 and TRBJ2-3; TRBD2 agrees at 12 bases. Germline V gene data show CDR1 as MNHEY and CDR2 as SVGAGI. This CDR3 contains 16 residues. The junction had 8 bases not matched to a gene; V was cut back by 8 bases and J by 2 bases. Here the CDR3 reads CASATPSGRATDTQYF. CDR3 bases: TGTGCCAGCGCTACGCCTAGCGGGAGGGCCACAGATACGCAGTATTTT.

This clonotype was observed many times. The chain employs TRBV7-2 and TRBJ2-3; D unclear. The CDR3 contains 15 residues. Germline CDR1 and CDR2: SGHTA and FQGNSA. Trimming left V 5 bases short and J 0 bases short, with 12 bases between. The CDR3 nucleotides read TGTGCCAGCAGCGCGCTTCTATCTAGCACAGATACGCAGTATTTT. As protein: CASSALLSSTDTQYF.

This clonotype was counted at least ten times. The chain joins TRBV24-1 to TRBJ1-3, with D possibly being TRBD1 (5 bases). There are 15 residues in the CDR3. Germline CDR1 KGHDR, CDR2 SFDVKD. V was shortened by 3 bases and J by 2 bases, with 10 bases between the two germline ends. This CDR3 reads CATSDGGIPGNTIYF. The DNA for the CDR3 is TGTGCCACCAGTGATGGGGGAATACCTGGAAACACCATATATTTT.

In this sample, this clonotype turned up many times. V and J are TRBV7-2 and TRBJ1-4; 11 positions agree with TRBD1. The CDR3 runs 15 residues. The germline CDR1 and CDR2 sequences are SGHTA and FQGNSA. V was clipped by 4 bases and J by 7 bases; unmatched bases: 5. CDR3 in amino acids: CASSSGTGGSEKLFF. The CDR3 DNA follows: TGTGCCAGCAGCTCCGGGACAGGGGGATCTGAAAAACTGTTTTTT.

This chain joins TRBV7-9 and TRBJ2-5; no reliable D call. Germline CDR1 reads SEHNR; CDR2 reads FQNEAQ (reference sequence). The CDR3 runs 15 residues. V was cut by 5 bases and J by 1 base, with 14 bases left in between. The CDR3 sequence is CASSKGLTLQETQYF. CDR3 DNA sequence: TGTGCCAGCAGCAAAGGTCTAACACTCCAAGAGACCCAGTACTTC.

This chain joins TRBV19 and TRBJ1-5; a weak D match, TRBD1 (5 bases). The ends were cut back, 10 bases at V and 5 bases at J, with 12 bases in the middle. CDR3 size: 12 residues. The V gene's germline CDR1 is LNHDA and CDR2 SQIVND (reference sequence). CDR3 coding DNA: TGTGCCATCCTACAGGAAGATCAGCCCCAGCATTTT. This encodes CAILQEDQPQHF.

This clonotype was counted only a few times. This chain uses TRBV29-1 with TRBJ1-5; tentatively, D is TRBD1 (5 bases). The CDR3 runs to 13 residues. Germline assignment: CDR1 SQVTM and CDR2 ANQGSEA. V lost 7 bases, J lost 1 base, and 11 bases lay in between. This CDR3 reads CSAKWGSNQPQHF. Written as DNA, the CDR3 is TGCAGCGCCAAATGGGGCAGCAATCAGCCCCAGCATTTT. Full variable domain (rest looked up from reference TRBV29-1 and TRBJ1-5): SAVISQKPSRDICQRGTSLTIQCQVDSQVTMMFWYRQQPGQSLTLIATANQGSEATYESGFVIDKFPISRPNLTFSTLTVSNMSPEDSSIYLCSAKWGSNQPQHFGDGTRLSIL.

Many counts were recorded for this clonotype. The genes are TRBV28 and TRBJ1-1; D is possibly TRBD1 (5 bases). The CDR3 extends over 14 amino acids. Looked up from germline, CDR1 is MDHEN and CDR2 is SYDVKM. The V end lost 5 bases, the J end lost 2 bases, and 12 bases lay between the germline ends. Here the CDR3 DNA reads TGTGCCAGCAGTCGTCCAGGGAGAAACACTGAAGCTTTCTTT. This translates into CASSRPGRNTEAFF. The complete variable domain, with remaining parts taken from reference TRBV28 and TRBJ1-1, reads DVKVTQSSRYLVKRTGEKVFLECVQDMDHENMFWYRQDPGLGLRLIYFSYDVKMKEKGDIPEGYSVSREKKERFSLILESASTNQTSMYLCASSRPGRNTEAFFGQGTRLTVV.

This clonotype was counted ten times or more. V usage is TRBV5-1 and J usage is TRBJ1-5; 8 nucleotides match TRBD1. The CDR3 length is 14 residues. V shed 4 bases and J 6 bases; nucleotides not matched to a gene: 6. Germline CDR1 is SGHRS and CDR2 is YFSETQ. CDR3 coding DNA: TGCGCCAGCAGCACCGGACAGGGCGGTCAGCCCCAGCATTTT. Its protein is CASSTGQGGQPQHF.

This clonotype was counted at least ten times. The rearrangement links TRBV6-5 to TRBJ2-7; 8 positions agree with TRBD2. The CDR3 contains 11 residues. Germline-derived CDR1 and CDR2 are MNHEY and SVGAGI. With 11 bases clipped from V and 5 bases from J, the junction kept 5 bases outside the gene matches. CDR3 DNA sequence: TGTGCCGCCAGCGGGGGCCACGAGCAGTACTTC. Translated, it gives CAASGGHEQYF.

This clonotype has at least ten counts. This sequence joins TRBV28 and TRBJ1-5, with D perhaps TRBD1 (5 bases). The germline V gene encodes CDR1 MDHEN and CDR2 SYDVKM. This CDR3 has 17 amino acids. The germline V and J ends were trimmed by 3 bases and 1 base, with 16 bases remaining between them. This CDR3 reads CASSFSQRGFSNQPQHF. In DNA, the CDR3 is TGTGCCAGCAGTTTCTCTCAGAGGGGATTCAGCAATCAGCCCCAGCATTTT.

This clonotype has only a few counts. The chain uses TRBV3-1 and TRBJ1-1; no clear D gene. Germline CDR1 LGHDT, CDR2 YNNKEL (reference sequence). The germline V and J ends were trimmed by 6 bases and 1 base, with 9 bases remaining between them. The CDR3 is 13 residues long. The CDR3: CASRRRQNTEAFF. CDR3 coding DNA: TGTGCCAGCAGAAGGCGACAGAACACTGAAGCTTTCTTT.